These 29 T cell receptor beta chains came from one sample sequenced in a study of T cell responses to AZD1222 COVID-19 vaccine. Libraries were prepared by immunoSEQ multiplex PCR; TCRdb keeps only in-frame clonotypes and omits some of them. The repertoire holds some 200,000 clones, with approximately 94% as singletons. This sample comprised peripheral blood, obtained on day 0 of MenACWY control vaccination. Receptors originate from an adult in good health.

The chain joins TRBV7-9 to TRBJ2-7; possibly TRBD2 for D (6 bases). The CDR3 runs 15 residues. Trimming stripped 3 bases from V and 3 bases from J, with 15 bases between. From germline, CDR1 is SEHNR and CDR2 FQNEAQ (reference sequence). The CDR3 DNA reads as TGTGCCAGCAGCTTGGGGGGTTTAGCCCTCTACGAGCAGTACTTC. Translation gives CASSLGGLALYEQYF.

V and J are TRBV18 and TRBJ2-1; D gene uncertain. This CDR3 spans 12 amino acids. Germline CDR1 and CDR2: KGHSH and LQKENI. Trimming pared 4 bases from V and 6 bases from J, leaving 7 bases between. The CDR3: CASSLERNEQFF. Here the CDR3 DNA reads TGTGCCAGCTCACTCGAGCGCAATGAGCAGTTCTTC.

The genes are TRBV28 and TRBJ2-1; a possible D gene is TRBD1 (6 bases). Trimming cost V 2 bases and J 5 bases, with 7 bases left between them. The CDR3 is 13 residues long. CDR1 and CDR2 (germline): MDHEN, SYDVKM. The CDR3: CASSLGQNNEQFF. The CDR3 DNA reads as TGTGCCAGCAGTTTAGGACAGAACAATGAGCAGTTCTTC.

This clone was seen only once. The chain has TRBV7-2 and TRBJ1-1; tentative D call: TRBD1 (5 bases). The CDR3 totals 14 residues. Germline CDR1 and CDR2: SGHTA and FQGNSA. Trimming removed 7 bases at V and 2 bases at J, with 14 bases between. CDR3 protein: CASTSGPGNTEAFF. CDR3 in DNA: TGTGCCAGCACCTCGGGGCCGGGTAACACTGAAGCTTTCTTT.

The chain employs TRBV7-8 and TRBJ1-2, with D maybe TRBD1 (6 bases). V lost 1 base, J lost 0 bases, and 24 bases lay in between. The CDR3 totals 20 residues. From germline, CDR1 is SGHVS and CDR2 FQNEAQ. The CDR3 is CASSLVLYRTAKNTNYGYTF. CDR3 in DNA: TGTGCCAGCAGCTTAGTATTGTACCGGACAGCCAAAAACACTAACTATGGCTACACCTTC.

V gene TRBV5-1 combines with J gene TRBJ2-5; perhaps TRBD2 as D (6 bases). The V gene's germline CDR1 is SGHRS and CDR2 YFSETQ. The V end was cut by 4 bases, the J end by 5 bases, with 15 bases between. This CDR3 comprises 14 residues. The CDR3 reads CASSISAGGETQYF. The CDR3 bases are TGCGCCAGCAGCATTTCAGCGGGCGGGGAGACCCAGTACTTC.

CDR3 sequence reads: CASKRDSGGADTQYF. The CDR3 DNA reads as TGTGCCTCCAAGAGGGATAGCGGGGGGGCAGATACGCAGTATTTT. The chain is built from TRBV5-3 and TRBJ2-3; 11 positions agree with TRBD2. TRBV5-3 is noted as an ORF with a role that remains uncertain. The V segment lost 10 bases and the J segment 4 bases; nucleotides outside the gene matches: 11. The CDR3 totals 15 residues.

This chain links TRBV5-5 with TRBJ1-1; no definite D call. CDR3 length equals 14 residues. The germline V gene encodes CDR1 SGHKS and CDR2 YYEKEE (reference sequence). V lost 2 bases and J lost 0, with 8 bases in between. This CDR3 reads CASSFVGMNTEAFF. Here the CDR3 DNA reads TGTGCCAGCAGCTTTGTCGGAATGAACACTGAAGCTTTCTTT.

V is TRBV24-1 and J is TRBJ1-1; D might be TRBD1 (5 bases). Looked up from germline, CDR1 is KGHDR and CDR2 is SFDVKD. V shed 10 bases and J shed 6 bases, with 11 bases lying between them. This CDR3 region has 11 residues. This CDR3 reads CATGGFSEAFF. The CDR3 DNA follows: TGTGCCACGGGGGGGTTTTCTGAAGCTTTCTTT.

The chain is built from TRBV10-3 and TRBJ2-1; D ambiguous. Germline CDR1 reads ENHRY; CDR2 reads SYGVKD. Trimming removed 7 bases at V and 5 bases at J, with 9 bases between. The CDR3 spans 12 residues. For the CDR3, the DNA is TGTGCCATCAAATCGACCCACAATGAGCAGTTCTTC. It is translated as CAIKSTHNEQFF.

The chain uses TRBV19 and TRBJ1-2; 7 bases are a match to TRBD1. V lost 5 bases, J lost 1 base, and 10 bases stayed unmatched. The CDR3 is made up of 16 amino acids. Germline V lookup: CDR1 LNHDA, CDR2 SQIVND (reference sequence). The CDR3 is CASSSFGQASNYGYTF. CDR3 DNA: TGTGCCAGTAGTTCCTTCGGACAGGCGAGTAACTATGGCTACACCTTC.

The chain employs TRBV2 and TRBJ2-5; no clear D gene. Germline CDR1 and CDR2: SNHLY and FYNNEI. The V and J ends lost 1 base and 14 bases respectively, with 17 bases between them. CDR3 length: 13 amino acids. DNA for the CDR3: TGTGCCAGCAGTGAAGGGCAGCCTAGAGACCTCTACTTC. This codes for CASSEGQPRDLYF.

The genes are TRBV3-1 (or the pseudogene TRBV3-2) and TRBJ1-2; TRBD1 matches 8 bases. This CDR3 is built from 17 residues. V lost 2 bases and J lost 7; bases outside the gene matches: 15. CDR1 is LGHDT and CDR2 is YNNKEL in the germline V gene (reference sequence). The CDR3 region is CASSQRHIGQGQSGYTF. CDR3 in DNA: TGTGCCAGCAGCCAACGGCACATCGGACAGGGACAGAGTGGCTACACCTTC.

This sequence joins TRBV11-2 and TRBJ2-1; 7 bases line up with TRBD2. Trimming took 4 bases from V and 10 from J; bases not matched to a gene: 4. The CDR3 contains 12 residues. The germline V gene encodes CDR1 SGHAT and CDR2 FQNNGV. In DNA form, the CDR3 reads TGTGCCAGCAGCTACCGACTAGCCGAGCAGTTCTTC. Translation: CASSYRLAEQFF.

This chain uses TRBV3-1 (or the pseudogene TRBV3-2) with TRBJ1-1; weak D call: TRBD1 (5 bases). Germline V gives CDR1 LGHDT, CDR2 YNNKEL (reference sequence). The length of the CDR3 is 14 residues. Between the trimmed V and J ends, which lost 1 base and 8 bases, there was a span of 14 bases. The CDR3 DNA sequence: TGTGCCAGCAGCCAAGGGTTGGGGCTATCCGAAGCTTTCTTT. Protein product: CASSQGLGLSEAFF.

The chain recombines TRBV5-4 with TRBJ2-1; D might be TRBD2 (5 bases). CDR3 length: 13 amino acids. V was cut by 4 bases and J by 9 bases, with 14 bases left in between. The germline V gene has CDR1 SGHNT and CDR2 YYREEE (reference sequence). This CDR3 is CASSLDRGREQFF. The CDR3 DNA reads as TGTGCCAGCAGCCTAGACCGGGGTCGTGAGCAGTTCTTC.

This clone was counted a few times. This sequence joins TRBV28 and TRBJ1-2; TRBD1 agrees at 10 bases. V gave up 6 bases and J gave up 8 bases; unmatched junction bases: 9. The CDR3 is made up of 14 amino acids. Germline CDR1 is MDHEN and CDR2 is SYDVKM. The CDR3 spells CASRRQGAPGGYTF. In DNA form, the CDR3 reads TGTGCCAGCAGACGACAGGGGGCGCCGGGAGGCTACACCTTC.

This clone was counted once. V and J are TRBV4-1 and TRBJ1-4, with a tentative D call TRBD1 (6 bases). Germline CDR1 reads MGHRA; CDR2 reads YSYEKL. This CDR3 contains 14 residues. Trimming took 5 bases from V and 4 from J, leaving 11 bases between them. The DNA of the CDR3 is TGCGCCAGCAGCACGGACAGATATAATGAAAAACTGTTTTTT. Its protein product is CASSTDRYNEKLFF.

CDR3 bases: TGTGCCAGCATAAAGGGTGAATGGGGCAATCAGCCCCAGCATTTT. Its protein product is CASIKGEWGNQPQHF. The chain uses TRBV28 and TRBJ1-5, with D hard to call. The CDR3 contains 15 residues. Deletions cut 7 bases from V and 2 bases from J, with 15 bases between. Germline lookup yields CDR1 MDHEN and CDR2 SYDVKM.

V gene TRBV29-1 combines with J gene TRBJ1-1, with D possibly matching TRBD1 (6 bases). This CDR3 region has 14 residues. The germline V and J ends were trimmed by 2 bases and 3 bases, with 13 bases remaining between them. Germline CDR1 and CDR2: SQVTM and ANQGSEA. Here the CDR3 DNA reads TGCAGCGTTGAAAGGGACACAGACTACACTGAAGCTTTCTTT. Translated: CSVERDTDYTEAFF.

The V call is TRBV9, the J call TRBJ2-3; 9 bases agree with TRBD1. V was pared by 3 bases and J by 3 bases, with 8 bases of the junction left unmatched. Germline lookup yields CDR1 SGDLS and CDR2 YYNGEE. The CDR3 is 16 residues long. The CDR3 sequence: CASSETGTGRTDTQYF. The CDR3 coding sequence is TGTGCCAGCAGCGAGACCGGGACAGGGAGAACAGATACGCAGTATTTT.

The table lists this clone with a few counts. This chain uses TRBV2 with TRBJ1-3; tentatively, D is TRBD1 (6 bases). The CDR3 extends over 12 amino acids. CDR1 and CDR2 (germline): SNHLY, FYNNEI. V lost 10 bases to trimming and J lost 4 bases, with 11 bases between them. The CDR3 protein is CAIYDRGNTIYF. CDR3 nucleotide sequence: TGTGCCATCTACGACAGGGGAAACACCATATATTTT.

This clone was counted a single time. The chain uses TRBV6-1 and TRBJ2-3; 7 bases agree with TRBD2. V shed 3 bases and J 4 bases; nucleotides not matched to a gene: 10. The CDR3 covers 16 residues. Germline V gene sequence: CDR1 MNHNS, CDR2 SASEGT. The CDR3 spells CASSDRSGVTSDTQYF. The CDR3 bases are TGTGCCAGCAGTGATCGAAGCGGGGTGACGTCAGATACGCAGTATTTT.

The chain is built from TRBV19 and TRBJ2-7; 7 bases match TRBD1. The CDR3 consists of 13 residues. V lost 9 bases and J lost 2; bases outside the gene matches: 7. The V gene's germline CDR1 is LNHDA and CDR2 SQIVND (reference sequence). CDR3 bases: TGTGCCAGATCGCCAGGGGGACCCTACGAGCAGTACTTC. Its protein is CARSPGGPYEQYF.

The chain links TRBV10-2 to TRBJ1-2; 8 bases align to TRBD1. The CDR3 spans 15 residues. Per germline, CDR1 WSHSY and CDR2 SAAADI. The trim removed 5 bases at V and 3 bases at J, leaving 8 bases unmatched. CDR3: CASSPDRGSHYGYTF. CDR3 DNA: TGCGCCAGCAGTCCTGACAGGGGCAGTCACTATGGCTACACCTTC.

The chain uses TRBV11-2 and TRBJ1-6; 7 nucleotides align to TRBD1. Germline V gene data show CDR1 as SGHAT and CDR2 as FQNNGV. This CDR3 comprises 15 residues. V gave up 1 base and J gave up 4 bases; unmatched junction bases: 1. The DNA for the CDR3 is TGTGCCAGCAGCTTAGGGGACAGATATAATTCACCCCTCCACTTT. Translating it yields CASSLGDRYNSPLHF.

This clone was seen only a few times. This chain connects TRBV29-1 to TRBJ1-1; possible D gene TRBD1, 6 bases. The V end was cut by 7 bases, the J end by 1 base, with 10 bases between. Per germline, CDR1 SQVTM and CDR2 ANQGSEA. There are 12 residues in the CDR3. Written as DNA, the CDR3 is TGCAGCGAGCGGGACACGAACACTGAAGCTTTCTTT. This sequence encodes CSERDTNTEAFF.

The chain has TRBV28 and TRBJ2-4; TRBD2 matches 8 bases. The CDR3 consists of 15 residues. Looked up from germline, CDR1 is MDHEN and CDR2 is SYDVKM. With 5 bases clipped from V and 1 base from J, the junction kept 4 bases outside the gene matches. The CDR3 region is CASSGPGGAKNIQYF. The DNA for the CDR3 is TGTGCCAGCAGTGGACCGGGGGGGGCCAAAAACATTCAGTACTTC.

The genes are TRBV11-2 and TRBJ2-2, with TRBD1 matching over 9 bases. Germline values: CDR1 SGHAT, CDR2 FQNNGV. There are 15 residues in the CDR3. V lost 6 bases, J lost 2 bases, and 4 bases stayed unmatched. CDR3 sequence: CASRKGQGNTGELFF. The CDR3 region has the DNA TGTGCCAGCAGGAAGGGACAGGGAAACACCGGGGAGCTGTTTTTT.